This paragraph covers one T cell receptor beta chain sequence. This entry comes from a study of cytotoxic CD8 clonotypes in ibrutinib-treated CLL. Between the trimmed V and J ends, which lost 0 bases and 8 bases, there was a span of 9 bases. CDR3 length equals 14 residues. Per germline, CDR1 SGHRS and CDR2 YFSETQ. Generated by immunoSEQ multiplex PCR, the TCRdb table keeps only in-frame clones and is missing some. The table has about 300,000 clones, roughly 76% seen once. The rearrangement uses TRBV5-1 and TRBJ1-6; D gene uncertain. Here the sequenced sample was PBMCs, taken at disease progression, from a patient treated with ibrutinib. The receptor's source is a human donor with chronic lymphocytic leukemia. DNA of the CDR3: TGCGCCAGCAGCTTGGCCCTGGGATATTCACCCCTCCACTTT. This codes for CASSLALGYSPLHF.